A single T cell receptor beta chain is shown here with its context. Antigen: not known. A read error may explain this, as a much larger clone is one base away. The sample comes from a study of T cell repertoires in cytomegalovirus infection. Study overall: HLA-B-restricted CMV epitopes that are well studied were used alongside recently identified HLA-C-restricted ones.

The germline gives CDR1 SGHTA, CDR2 FQGNSA. Trimming took off 9 bases at V and 1 base at J, with 19 bases between the two ends. The CDR3 contains 17 residues. MiXCR was run by TCRdb on the reads, yielding one entry per CDR3 protein. The sample contains about 700,000 distinct CDR3 sequences, roughly a third of which appear only once. The sequencing used cultured PBMCs, collected from culture after CMV antigen stimulation. This clonotype was sampled from a human donor in good health (CMV status not recorded). Some clones in this sample may be carry-over from other donors' samples. The chain links TRBV7-2 to TRBJ2-6; D may be TRBD2 (6 bases). The CDR3 bases are TGTGCCAGAAGCCCGGGGGTGAGGGGATCTGGGGCCAACGTCCTGACTTTC. It yields the protein CARSPGVRGSGANVLTF.